A selection of T cell receptor beta chains follows, all from one sample in a study of shared clonotypes between healthy human individuals. Data came from immunoSEQ multiplex PCR; TCRdb stores just in-frame clones and leaves some out. Of about 1.1 million clones in the sample, about 72% are singletons; the top ten hold about 0.89%. Sequenced input: memory CD4+ T cells from PBMCs. The receptors stem from a man between 18 and 29 years old in good health. Some clones in this sample may be carry-over from other donors' samples. Each CDR3 is given with its conserved first and last residue. Each record gives: clone size, J gene, V gene, D gene, CDR3 length, CDR3 protein, CDR3 DNA. A D gene is named only where the DNA matches it firmly. Clone sizes are given selectively: once, few, many, or a class where the clone is expanded.

clone_size: NA; j_call: TRBJ1-1; v_call: TRBV13; d_call: NA; cdr3_length: 16; cdr3_aa: CASSLVLVRENTEAFF; cdr3_nt: TGTGCCAGCAGCTTAGTATTAGTACGGGAGAACACTGAAGCTTTCTTT
clone_size: once; j_call: TRBJ2-7; v_call: TRBV25-1; d_call: NA; cdr3_length: 12; cdr3_aa: CASSAGTYEQYF; cdr3_nt: TGTGCCAGCAGTGCCGGGACATACGAGCAGTACTTC
clone_size: NA; j_call: TRBJ2-2; v_call: TRBV6-1; d_call: NA; cdr3_length: 15; cdr3_aa: CASRPKTYTTGELFF; cdr3_nt: TGTGCCAGCAGACCCAAGACATATACCACCGGGGAGCTGTTTTTT
clone_size: NA; j_call: TRBJ2-1; v_call: TRBV27; d_call: TRBD2; cdr3_length: 17; cdr3_aa: CASSPGWGAGDYNEQFF; cdr3_nt: TGTGCCAGCAGTCCAGGTTGGGGAGCGGGAGACTACAATGAGCAGTTCTTC
clone_size: NA; j_call: TRBJ1-2; v_call: TRBV19; d_call: TRBD1; cdr3_length: 14; cdr3_aa: CAPNRQGADYGYTF; cdr3_nt: TGTGCCCCCAATAGGCAGGGGGCTGACTATGGCTACACCTTC
clone_size: NA; j_call: TRBJ1-2; v_call: TRBV27; d_call: NA; cdr3_length: 15; cdr3_aa: CASSLMGVFNYGYTF; cdr3_nt: TGTGCCAGCAGTCTTATGGGGGTCTTTAACTATGGCTACACCTTC
clone_size: NA; j_call: TRBJ2-6; v_call: TRBV25-1; d_call: TRBD1; cdr3_length: 18; cdr3_aa: CASSAAQGALSGANVLTF; cdr3_nt: TGTGCCAGCAGTGCAGCACAGGGGGCCCTCTCTGGGGCCAACGTCCTGACTTTC
clone_size: NA; j_call: TRBJ2-3; v_call: TRBV7-8; d_call: NA; cdr3_length: 11; cdr3_aa: CASSRIDTQYF; cdr3_nt: TGTGCCAGCAGCCGGATCGATACGCAGTATTTT
clone_size: NA; j_call: TRBJ2-7; v_call: TRBV19; d_call: NA; cdr3_length: 12; cdr3_aa: CASSMGYYEQYF; cdr3_nt: TGTGCCAGTAGTATGGGTTATTACGAGCAGTACTTC
clone_size: NA; j_call: TRBJ2-1; v_call: TRBV6-1; d_call: NA; cdr3_length: 14; cdr3_aa: CASSVRTGPNEQFF; cdr3_nt: TGTGCCAGCAGTGTCCGAACGGGCCCTAATGAGCAGTTCTTC
clone_size: NA; j_call: TRBJ2-7; v_call: TRBV11-2; d_call: TRBD1; cdr3_length: 15; cdr3_aa: CASSLAVQGPYEQYF; cdr3_nt: TGTGCCAGCAGCTTAGCAGTACAGGGGCCCTACGAGCAGTACTTC
clone_size: NA; j_call: TRBJ1-5; v_call: TRBV7-2; d_call: NA; cdr3_length: 12; cdr3_aa: CASSFGKGPQHF; cdr3_nt: TGTGCCAGCAGCTTTGGGAAGGGGCCCCAGCATTTT
clone_size: NA; j_call: TRBJ2-3; v_call: TRBV11-2; d_call: NA; cdr3_length: 15; cdr3_aa: CASSLEGVGTDTQYF; cdr3_nt: TGTGCCAGCAGCTTAGAAGGGGTAGGGACAGATACGCAGTATTTT
clone_size: few; j_call: TRBJ2-7; v_call: TRBV27; d_call: NA; cdr3_length: 12; cdr3_aa: CASGKRDYEQYF; cdr3_nt: TGTGCCAGCGGGAAGAGGGACTACGAGCAGTACTTC
clone_size: NA; j_call: TRBJ1-3; v_call: TRBV7-2; d_call: NA; cdr3_length: 15; cdr3_aa: CASSSGGFSGNTIYF; cdr3_nt: TGTGCCAGCAGCTCGGGAGGGTTTTCTGGAAACACCATATATTTT
clone_size: once; j_call: TRBJ1-2; v_call: TRBV5-1; d_call: NA; cdr3_length: 17; cdr3_aa: CASSWGTSGASNYGYTF; cdr3_nt: TGCGCCAGCAGCTGGGGGACGTCGGGCGCCTCTAACTATGGCTACACCTTC
clone_size: NA; j_call: TRBJ2-5; v_call: TRBV5-1; d_call: NA; cdr3_length: 14; cdr3_aa: CASSSGTVGETQYF; cdr3_nt: TGCGCCAGCAGCTCGGGGACGGTGGGCGAGACCCAGTACTTC
clone_size: NA; j_call: TRBJ2-1; v_call: TRBV4-2; d_call: NA; cdr3_length: 17; cdr3_aa: CASSHVRPDSTYNEQFF; cdr3_nt: TGTGCCAGCAGCCACGTAAGGCCGGACTCCACCTACAATGAGCAGTTCTTC
clone_size: NA; j_call: TRBJ1-4; v_call: TRBV6-1; d_call: NA; cdr3_length: 15; cdr3_aa: CASSASLSLPEKLFF; cdr3_nt: TGTGCCAGCAGTGCCTCTTTGTCTCTCCCTGAAAAACTGTTTTTT
clone_size: NA; j_call: TRBJ2-7; v_call: TRBV2; d_call: NA; cdr3_length: 13; cdr3_aa: CASSGATEGEQYF; cdr3_nt: TGTGCCAGCAGTGGGGCAACAGAGGGCGAGCAGTACTTC
clone_size: NA; j_call: TRBJ1-1; v_call: TRBV5-4; d_call: NA; cdr3_length: 15; cdr3_aa: CASSLGRGGITEAFF; cdr3_nt: TGTGCCAGCAGCTTGGGGAGGGGTGGTATCACTGAAGCTTTCTTT
clone_size: NA; j_call: TRBJ1-2; v_call: TRBV6-1; d_call: NA; cdr3_length: 11; cdr3_aa: CASSEVLVYTF; cdr3_nt: TGTGCCAGCAGTGAAGTCCTGGTCTACACCTTC
clone_size: NA; j_call: TRBJ2-5; v_call: TRBV7-9; d_call: NA; cdr3_length: 13; cdr3_aa: CASSLVGQETQYF; cdr3_nt: TGTGCCAGCAGCTTAGTAGGGCAAGAGACCCAGTACTTC